Sequencing of this T cell receptor (beta chain) was carried out in a study of blood T cell repertoires in COVID-19. V was cut by 0 bases and J by 4 bases, with 25 bases left in between. CDR3 length: 19 residues. CDR1 and CDR2 from the germline V gene are LGHDT and YNNKEL (reference sequence). Libraries were prepared by immunoSEQ multiplex PCR; TCRdb keeps only in-frame clonotypes and omits some of them. The sample shows fewer than 200,000 clones, 80% to 90% of them seen only once. The clonotype comes from a woman between 50 and 59 years old with COVID-19, enrolled during active disease. Sequencing input: peripheral blood. The chain has TRBV3-1 (or the pseudogene TRBV3-2) and TRBJ2-7, with a tentative D call TRBD1 (5 bases). CDR3: CASSQEPSWAVDKKYEQYF. CDR3 nucleotides: TGTGCCAGCAGCCAAGAGCCCTCGTGGGCGGTGGACAAAAAATACGAGCAGTACTTC.